The 27 T cell receptor beta chains below all came from one sample that was sequenced in a study of T cells in Graves' hyperthyroidism and ophthalmopathy. The investigators amplified TCR beta CDR3 regions from RNA transcripts. TCR CDR3 regions were first amplified by RT-PCR with HTBI primers. TCRdb recomputed calls from the multiplex PCR reads with MiXCR, one row per CDR3 protein. This sample has approximately 560,000 distinct CDR3 sequences; around 46% occur once, and the top ten carry nearly 8.5%. The source material was peripheral blood or thyroid tissue (not recorded which). These receptor sequences come from a woman aged 18-30 years with Graves' hyperthyroidism.

The rearrangement uses TRBV20-1 and TRBJ1-1; 10 bases map to TRBD1. The CDR3 length is 13 residues. Germline V gene sequence: CDR1 DFQATT, CDR2 SNEGSKA (reference sequence). With 4 bases clipped from V and 5 bases from J, the junction kept 4 bases outside the gene matches. The CDR3, as DNA: TGCAGTGCTACGACAGGGGGCAATACTGAAGCTTTCTTT. This codes for CSATTGGNTEAFF.

The chain carries TRBV7-6 and TRBJ1-2; tentative D call: TRBD1 (6 bases). The CDR3 consists of 14 residues. Trimming left V 8 bases short and J 0 bases short, with 13 bases between. The V gene's germline CDR1 is SGHVS and CDR2 FNYEAQ. CDR3: CASPLDSTNYGYTF. The CDR3 DNA reads as TGTGCCAGCCCATTGGACAGTACTAACTATGGCTACACCTTC.

The chain couples TRBV29-1 to TRBJ1-1; TRBD1 matches at 9 bases. This CDR3 has 13 residues. The junction had 6 bases not matched to a gene; V was cut back by 7 bases and J by 3 bases. Germline CDR1 SQVTM, CDR2 ANQGSEA. The CDR3 region is CSAADRGYTEAFF. CDR3 DNA: TGCAGCGCCGCGGACAGGGGCTACACTGAAGCTTTCTTT.

The chain links TRBV2 to TRBJ1-5; D perhaps matches TRBD1 (5 bases). V was shortened by 5 bases and J by 2 bases, with 16 bases between the two germline ends. Germline values: CDR1 SNHLY, CDR2 FYNNEI. The CDR3 has 16 amino acids. CDR3 DNA: TGTGCCAGCAGTTACTCGGACACCGAGGGCAATCAGCCCCAGCATTTT. Translation gives CASSYSDTEGNQPQHF.

Many counts were recorded for this clonotype. The V gene is TRBV15, the J gene TRBJ1-6; D unclear. From germline, CDR1 is LNHNV and CDR2 YYDKDF (reference sequence). CDR3 length: 14 amino acids. The germline V and J ends were trimmed by 5 bases and 0 bases, with 5 bases remaining between them. The CDR3 DNA sequence: TGTGCCACCAGCGGGAGCTCCTATAATTCACCCCTCCACTTT. As protein: CATSGSSYNSPLHF.

This clonotype occurred once. It may be a read error: a sequence one base away is much more abundant. The chain joins TRBV20-1 to TRBJ1-6, with TRBD1 identical over 11 bases. The germline V gene encodes CDR1 DFQATT and CDR2 SNEGSKA (reference sequence). The CDR3 extends over 14 amino acids. DNA of the CDR3: TGCAGTGCTCCCAGTCCGGGACAGGGGGAAGAGCAGCACTTC. It specifies CSAPSPGQGEEQHF.

The sample holds a few counts of this clonotype. The chain employs TRBV9 and TRBJ1-5, with 7 nucleotides matching TRBD1. This CDR3 spans 15 amino acids. The ends lost 4 bases at V and 2 bases at J; junction bases unmatched: 6. The germline gives CDR1 SGDLS, CDR2 YYNGEE. The CDR3 DNA is TGTGCCAGCAGCCAAGGGGGCGCAGGCAATCAGCCCCAGCATTTT. This codes for CASSQGGAGNQPQHF.

Notes on this clonotype: The conserved phenylalanine or tryptophan normally closing the CDR3 is absent here, so this likely arose from a read error. It is unclear where the CDR3 begins or ends on the DNA, so no DNA is shown, and the CDR3 is as TCRdb lists it. The rearrangement links TRBV2 to TRBJ2-7; TRBD1, the table's D call, was not compared with the DNA. Counting both end residues, the CDR3 totals 8 amino acids. CDR1 and CDR2 from the germline V gene are SNHLY and FYNNEI. CDR3 protein: CASSDGRG.

This chain joins TRBV5-1 and TRBJ1-5; no firm D call. The CDR3 is 15 amino acids. Between the trimmed V and J ends, which lost 0 bases and 2 bases, there was a span of 9 bases. The germline V gene has CDR1 SGHRS and CDR2 YFSETQ. CDR3 nucleotide sequence: TGCGCCAGCAGCTTGGATGGACGGCGCAATCAGCCCCAGCATTTT. Translation: CASSLDGRRNQPQHF.

The rearrangement uses TRBV5-5 and TRBJ1-3; D is unclear. The V and J ends lost 3 bases and 7 bases respectively, with 17 bases between them. In germline, CDR1 is SGHKS, CDR2 YYEKEE (reference sequence). The CDR3 has 15 residues. The CDR3 DNA sequence: TGTGCCAGCAGCTACGGCCCCGGGGAGCGGAACACCATATATTTT. The encoded protein is CASSYGPGERNTIYF.

V is TRBV2 and J is TRBJ1-5; D is possibly TRBD1 (6 bases). Trimming took off 8 bases at V and 0 bases at J, with 20 bases between the two ends. The CDR3 has 17 amino acids. Germline V gives CDR1 SNHLY, CDR2 FYNNEI. This CDR3 reads CASGQTRDTYSNQPQHF. CDR3 nucleotides: TGTGCCAGCGGCCAAACCCGGGACACGTATAGCAATCAGCCCCAGCATTTT.

V usage is TRBV29-1 and J usage is TRBJ1-2; tentatively, D is TRBD1 (6 bases). The CDR3 length is 10 residues. Germline lookup yields CDR1 SQVTM and CDR2 ANQGSEA. V lost 8 bases and J lost 9, with 13 bases in between. This CDR3 reads CSSPTGSYTF. CDR3 coding DNA: TGCAGCTCCCCTACAGGGAGCTACACCTTC.

Turning to this clonotype: This may be a read error: a much more frequent sequence differs by one nucleotide. J is TRBJ1-1 and V is TRBV11-2; possibly TRBD1 for D (5 bases). CDR3 length equals 13 residues. The germline gives CDR1 SGHAT, CDR2 FQNNGV. This chain's CDR3 is CASSLEPDTETFF. The DNA for the CDR3 is TGTGCCAGCAGCTTAGAACCGGACACTGAAACTTTCTTT.

Written as DNA, the CDR3 is TGTGCCAGCAGCCTCACCGGGACCGGGACGAACTATGGCTACACCTTC. As protein: CASSLTGTGTNYGYTF. The chain couples TRBV4-2 to TRBJ1-2, with D perhaps TRBD1 (5 bases). This CDR3 has 16 residues. The V end lost 4 bases, the J end lost 2 bases, and 17 bases lay between the germline ends. Looked up from germline, CDR1 is LGHNA and CDR2 is YNFKEQ.

The rearrangement uses TRBV29-1 and TRBJ1-1, with TRBD1 matching over 9 bases. CDR1 is SQVTM, CDR2 ANQGSEA, per germline. This CDR3 has 10 residues. With V trimmed by 8 bases and J by 10 bases, 5 bases remained unmatched. CDR3 DNA: TGCAGCACAGAGACAGGGGGAGCTTTCTTT. This codes for CSTETGGAFF.

A note on this clonotype: One end of the junction does not line up with germline, which may come from a read error. The rearrangement joins TRBV7-9 to TRBJ2-7; 12 nucleotides match TRBD2. CDR3 length: 15 residues. The germline V gene has CDR1 SEHNR and CDR2 FQNEAQ (reference sequence). CDR3 sequence (DNA): TGCGCCAGCAGCCGAGGACTAGCGGGATTATACGAGCAGTACTTC. Amino acid sequence: CASSRGLAGLYEQYF. Looking up the rest from reference TRBV7-9 and TRBJ2-7 gives the full variable domain: DTGVSQNPRHKITKRGQNVTFRCDPISEHNRLYWYRQTLGQGPEFLTYFQNEAQLEKSRLLSDRFSAERPKGSFSTLEIQRTEQGDSAMYLCASSRGLAGLYEQYFGPGTRLTVT.

In the case of this clonotype: A read error may be the cause here, since a much bigger clone is one base away. The rearrangement joins TRBV24-1 to TRBJ1-5; D ambiguous. The CDR3 runs to 14 residues. Germline V CDR1 and CDR2: KGHDR, SFDVKD. CDR3 DNA: TGTGCCAGCAGTGAAGTGGGTGGCAATCAGCCCCAGCATTTT. The encoded protein is CASSEVGGNQPQHF.

This rearrangement joins TRBV29-1 to TRBJ2-5; no firm D call. This CDR3 has 12 amino acids. The V end lost 6 bases, the J end lost 5 bases, and 13 bases lay between the germline ends. The germline V gene encodes CDR1 SQVTM and CDR2 ANQGSEA. CDR3 nucleotide sequence: TGCAGCGTAGAGTCCGCAAGGGAGACCCAGTACTTC. Translation gives CSVESARETQYF.

This clonotype was found a few times. The chain couples TRBV20-1 to TRBJ2-5; 11 bases map to TRBD2. CDR1 is DFQATT, CDR2 SNEGSKA, per germline (reference sequence). Unmatched junction bases numbered 3, after V lost 2 bases and J lost 1 base. The CDR3 has 15 amino acids. CDR3 sequence (DNA): TGCAGTGCTAGATCAGGGACTAGCGGCCAAGAGACCCAGTACTTC. Translated: CSARSGTSGQETQYF.

In this sample, this clonotype turned up a few times. The chain employs TRBV7-9 and TRBJ1-5, with TRBD1 as a possible D gene (6 bases). Germline V CDR1 and CDR2: SEHNR, FQNEAQ (reference sequence). The CDR3 contains 14 residues. Trimming pared 3 bases from V and 7 bases from J, leaving 13 bases between. CDR3 DNA sequence: TGTGCCAGCAGCTTCGGGTCGGGGGCGCAGCCCCAGCATTTT. The encoded protein is CASSFGSGAQPQHF.

The J gene is TRBJ1-1, the V gene TRBV2, with TRBD1 matching over 7 bases. J lost 5 bases, V lost 8 bases, and 11 bases had no gene match. The germline gives CDR1 SNHLY, CDR2 FYNNEI. This CDR3 contains 14 residues. Here the CDR3 reads CASSRSTGRTEAFF. CDR3 nucleotide sequence: TGTGCCAGCTCACGATCGACAGGGCGTACTGAAGCTTTCTTT.

The chain recombines TRBV12-3 or TRBV12-4 with TRBJ1-5; D gene uncertain. Trimming took off 5 bases at V and 4 bases at J, with 6 bases between the two ends. The length of the CDR3 is 12 residues. CDR3 nucleotides: TGTGCCAGCAGTAAGAGGAATCAGCCCCAGCATTTT. It translates to CASSKRNQPQHF.

The rearrangement joins TRBV7-9 to TRBJ2-7; 9 bases line up with TRBD1. Germline V gene data show CDR1 as SEHNR and CDR2 as FQNEAQ (reference sequence). V trimming: 10 bases; J trimming: 2 bases; junction bases outside the gene matches: 9. CDR3 length equals 14 residues. CDR3 nucleotide sequence: TGTGCCACCCAGGGACAGGGCGGAACCTACGAGCAGTACTTC. Translating gives CATQGQGGTYEQYF.

This chain joins TRBV7-6 and TRBJ1-6; 7 bases agree with TRBD1. Germline CDR1 is SGHVS and CDR2 is FNYEAQ. V lost 5 bases, J lost 8 bases, and 0 bases stayed unmatched. The CDR3 has 12 residues. The CDR3 loop reads CASSRGHSPLHF. In DNA form, the CDR3 reads TGTGCCAGCAGCAGGGGGCATTCACCCCTCCACTTT.

The V and J genes are TRBV2 and TRBJ2-2; 7 bases fit TRBD2. Germline values: CDR1 SNHLY, CDR2 FYNNEI. V gave up 8 bases and J gave up 6 bases; unmatched junction bases: 12. The CDR3 is made up of 15 amino acids. In DNA form, the CDR3 reads TGTGCCAGCCGTGGGTGGCGGGAGTTGCCCGGGGAGCTGTTTTTT. Protein sequence: CASRGWRELPGELFF.

This chain connects TRBV5-4 to TRBJ2-2; tentatively, D is TRBD2 (5 bases). The V end lost 4 bases, the J end lost 2 bases, and 15 bases lay between the germline ends. The CDR3 sequence is 16 residues long. CDR1 is SGHNT, CDR2 YYREEE, per germline (reference sequence). This CDR3 is CASSPAGKDNTGELFF. The CDR3, as DNA: TGTGCCAGCAGCCCCGCCGGGAAGGATAACACCGGGGAGCTGTTTTTT.

A few counts support this clonotype. This chain uses TRBV2 with TRBJ1-1; D gene ambiguous. The germline V and J ends were trimmed by 5 bases and 2 bases, with 9 bases remaining between them. The CDR3 is 13 amino acids. Per the germline V gene, CDR1 is SNHLY and CDR2 is FYNNEI. This CDR3 reads CASSFTFNTEAFF. CDR3 coding DNA: TGTGCCAGCAGTTTTACCTTCAACACTGAAGCTTTCTTT. The full variable domain, with the rest looked up from reference TRBV2 and TRBJ1-1, is EPEVTQTPSHQVTQMGQEVILRCVPISNHLYFYWYRQILGQKVEFLVSFYNNEISEKSEIFDDQFSVERPDGSNFTLKIRSTKLEDSAMYFCASSFTFNTEAFFGQGTRLTVV.